The 26 T cell receptor beta chains reported below all come from one sample, sequenced in a study of cytomegalovirus exposure and HLA in healthy donors. PCR amplification relied on 60 Vbeta primers (plus 13 Jbeta primers). The protocol was immunoSEQ multiplex PCR, while the TCRdb copy is restricted to in-frame clones and leaves out a portion. The sample consists of 150,000 to 200,000 clones, about four fifths of them appearing once. Sequenced sample: PBMCs. These receptors were collected from a boy between 10 and 17 years old in good health and CMV-seronegative.

The chain has TRBV7-6 and TRBJ2-1; 15 bases agree with TRBD2. CDR3 length equals 19 residues. The J segment lost 7 bases and the V segment lost 1 base, leaving 11 bases of the junction unmatched. Germline V gene data show CDR1 as SGHVS and CDR2 as FNYEAQ. This CDR3 is CASSLDPGTSGRRRNEQFF. The CDR3 DNA reads as TGTGCCAGCAGCTTAGATCCCGGGACTAGCGGGAGGAGAAGGAATGAGCAGTTCTTC.

The genes are TRBV2 and TRBJ2-7; TRBD1 matches at 7 bases. The germline V gene encodes CDR1 SNHLY and CDR2 FYNNEI. After removal of 8 bases from V and 0 bases from J, the junction contained 7 bases not matched to a gene. There are 14 residues in the CDR3. This CDR3 reads CASLGQASSYEQYF. Here the CDR3 DNA reads TGTGCCAGCCTTGGACAGGCGAGCTCCTACGAGCAGTACTTC. The full variable domain, its missing parts supplied by reference TRBV2 and TRBJ2-7, is EPEVTQTPSHQVTQMGQEVILRCVPISNHLYFYWYRQILGQKVEFLVSFYNNEISEKSEIFDDQFSVERPDGSNFTLKIRSTKLEDSAMYFCASLGQASSYEQYFGPGTRLTVT.

The chain combines TRBV7-2 with TRBJ2-5; possibly TRBD1 or TRBD2 for D (5 bases each). Matching the DNA end better, TRBJ2-7 makes the J call doubtful. The CDR3 spans 13 residues. Germline loops: CDR1 SGHTA, CDR2 FQGNSA. The CDR3 loop reads CASSFSGGYEQYF. As DNA, the CDR3 is TGTGCCAGCAGCTTCTCTGGGGGCTACGAGCAGTACTTC.

This clone was picked up one time. The rearrangement links TRBV5-1 to TRBJ1-4, with D uncertain. The CDR3 length is 20 residues. Trimming pared 0 bases from V and 0 bases from J, leaving 21 bases between. Germline loops: CDR1 SGHRS, CDR2 YFSETQ. The CDR3: CASSLGSPWQVSATNEKLFF. CDR3 nucleotides: TGCGCCAGCAGCTTGGGGTCCCCGTGGCAGGTATCTGCAACTAATGAAAAACTGTTTTTT.

The chain recombines TRBV7-3 with TRBJ2-1; tentatively, D is TRBD2 (6 bases). Between the trimmed V and J ends, which lost 4 bases and 2 bases, there was a span of 12 bases. Germline-derived CDR1 and CDR2 are SGHTA and FQGTGA. The CDR3 extends over 15 amino acids. The CDR3 here is CASSSGLPAYNEQFF. For the CDR3, the DNA is TGTGCCAGCAGCTCGGGACTGCCAGCCTACAATGAGCAGTTCTTC.

The rearrangement links TRBV7-2 to TRBJ2-2; 7 positions match TRBD1. The germline gives CDR1 SGHTA, CDR2 FQGNSA. CDR3 size: 15 residues. The V segment lost 4 bases and the J segment 3 bases; nucleotides outside the gene matches: 5. The CDR3 protein is CASSSRQGHTGELFF. The DNA of the CDR3 is TGTGCCAGCAGCTCTAGACAGGGACACACCGGGGAGCTGTTTTTT.

This chain links TRBV30 with TRBJ2-7; TRBD1 might be the D (6 bases). Trimming stripped 5 bases from V and 6 bases from J, with 8 bases between. The CDR3 consists of 10 residues. Germline-derived CDR1 and CDR2 are GTSNPN and SVGIG (reference sequence). CDR3 protein: CAWGQSEQYF. The DNA of the CDR3 is TGTGCCTGGGGACAGTCCGAGCAGTACTTC.

The J gene is TRBJ2-3, the V gene TRBV7-9; D might be TRBD1 (6 bases). Germline V lookup: CDR1 SEHNR, CDR2 FQNEAQ (reference sequence). This CDR3 has 14 amino acids. V lost 6 bases and J 0 bases, leaving 10 bases between the germline ends. Written as DNA, the CDR3 is TGTGCCAGCAGGGGCCAGGGGAGCACAGATACGCAGTATTTT. Residues: CASRGQGSTDTQYF.

This clone has a single count. This chain joins TRBV5-4 and TRBJ2-7, with TRBD1 identical over 9 bases. The V and J ends lost 5 bases and 4 bases, in that order; junction bases with no gene match: 7. From germline, CDR1 is SGHNT and CDR2 YYREEE (reference sequence). The CDR3 is made up of 14 amino acids. CDR3 coding DNA: TGTGCCAGCAGGCAGACAGGGGGTCGATACGAGCAGTACTTC. Protein product: CASRQTGGRYEQYF.

The J gene is TRBJ1-1, the V gene TRBV6-5; D possibly corresponds to TRBD1 (6 bases). The CDR3 loop spans 15 amino acids. CDR1 and CDR2 from the germline V gene are MNHEY and SVGAGI. With 6 bases removed from V and 3 bases from J, the gap between germline ends came to 17 bases. CDR3 in amino acids: CASSPAGGGYTEAFF. The CDR3 DNA reads as TGTGCCAGCAGCCCGGCGGGGGGCGGGTACACTGAAGCTTTCTTT.

The chain employs TRBV10-3 and TRBJ1-3, with 7 positions matching TRBD1. CDR1 and CDR2 from the germline V gene are ENHRY and SYGVKD. J was trimmed by 0 bases and V by 9 bases; bases with no gene match: 8. This CDR3 has 15 residues. The CDR3 is CAIWTGSFSGNTIYF. CDR3 DNA: TGTGCCATTTGGACAGGCTCCTTCTCTGGAAACACCATATATTTT.

J is TRBJ2-3 and V is TRBV7-3, with 7 bases that match TRBD1. Germline-derived CDR1 and CDR2 are SGHTA and FQGTGA. Trimming took 3 bases from V and 4 from J; bases not matched to a gene: 4. CDR3 length: 14 amino acids. CDR3 residues: CASSFTGAADTQYF. In nucleotides, the CDR3 is TGTGCCAGCAGCTTTACAGGGGCCGCAGATACGCAGTATTTT.

The rearrangement joins TRBV30 to TRBJ1-1; D gene unclear. CDR1 and CDR2 (germline): GTSNPN, SVGIG (reference sequence). This CDR3 is built from 15 residues. V lost 3 bases and J lost 4, with 18 bases in between. DNA for the CDR3: TGTGCCTGGAGACCTATCGACGGGGTCTGCACTGAAGCTTTCTTT. Translated: CAWRPIDGVCTEAFF.

The V and J genes are TRBV7-2 and TRBJ1-6; D is ambiguous. The V and J ends lost 5 bases and 9 bases respectively, with 11 bases between them. This CDR3 is 13 amino acids long. Germline V gives CDR1 SGHTA, CDR2 FQGNSA. As DNA, the CDR3 is TGTGCCAGCAGCCCCTCGGTCGTTTCACCCCTCCACTTT. Its protein product is CASSPSVVSPLHF.

This chain links TRBV4-1 with TRBJ1-5; D is uncertain. Germline-derived CDR1 and CDR2 are MGHRA and YSYEKL. V lost 3 bases and J 7 bases, leaving 16 bases between the germline ends. The CDR3 covers 15 residues. The CDR3 protein is CASSQVKDGNQPQHF. Here the CDR3 DNA reads TGCGCCAGCAGCCAGGTGAAAGACGGGAACCAGCCCCAGCATTTT.

The genes are TRBV5-6 and TRBJ2-5; D is possibly TRBD2 (6 bases). The length of the CDR3 is 15 residues. V was pared by 5 bases and J by 5 bases, with 19 bases between. Germline CDR1 SGHDT, CDR2 YYEEEE. The CDR3 bases are TGTGCCAGCAGGATCTCCCTGGAGGGGTGGGAGACCCAGTACTTC. This gives the protein CASRISLEGWETQYF.

This clone was seen a handful of times. This chain links TRBV28 with TRBJ1-4; D uncertain. The CDR3 is 15 residues long. CDR1 and CDR2 (germline): MDHEN, SYDVKM. V lost 2 bases and J 8 bases, leaving 15 bases between the germline ends. The DNA of the CDR3 is TGTGCCAGCAGTTTAGAATCCCCTCTGGGCGAAAAACTGTTTTTT. Protein: CASSLESPLGEKLFF.

The rearrangement links TRBV7-8 to TRBJ2-3, with 11 nucleotides matching TRBD1. Unmatched junction bases numbered 6, after V lost 4 bases and J lost 6 bases. In germline, CDR1 is SGHVS, CDR2 FQNEAQ. The CDR3 has 15 residues. The chain's CDR3 is CASSSLGTGGDTQYF. The CDR3, as DNA: TGTGCCAGCAGCTCCCTAGGGACAGGGGGGGATACGCAGTATTTT.

This chain connects TRBV12-5 to TRBJ1-4, with TRBD1 matching over 8 bases. In germline, CDR1 is LGHNT, CDR2 FRNRAP. J gave up 8 bases and V 3 bases, and 2 bases lay outside the gene matches. The CDR3 spans 13 residues. The CDR3 reads CASGFRQGEKLFF. The CDR3 DNA reads as TGTGCTAGTGGTTTCAGACAGGGGGAAAAACTGTTTTTT.

The rearrangement links TRBV7-2 to TRBJ1-4; 9 nucleotides match TRBD1. The germline CDR1 and CDR2 sequences are SGHTA and FQGNSA. CDR3 length equals 17 residues. The trim removed 1 base at V and 7 bases at J, leaving 10 bases unmatched. CDR3 residues: CASSLDPQGQGGEKLFF. The CDR3 region has the DNA TGTGCCAGCAGCTTAGATCCCCAGGGACAGGGTGGTGAAAAACTGTTTTTT.

The chain couples TRBV19 to TRBJ1-5; D might be TRBD1 (6 bases). The germline CDR1 and CDR2 sequences are LNHDA and SQIVND (reference sequence). The CDR3 has 14 residues. The germline V and J ends were trimmed by 2 bases and 7 bases, with 12 bases remaining between them. CDR3: CASSIRNTGQPQHF. CDR3 bases: TGTGCCAGTAGTATACGAAACACAGGGCAGCCCCAGCATTTT.

The chain recombines TRBV5-4 with TRBJ2-5; TRBD1 might be the D (6 bases). The V gene lost 7 bases and the J gene lost 3 bases, with 7 bases spanning the gap. Germline-derived CDR1 and CDR2 are SGHNT and YYREEE (reference sequence). The CDR3 loop spans 11 amino acids. The DNA for the CDR3 is TGTGCCAGCGGGGGCGAAGAGACCCAGTACTTC. This encodes CASGGEETQYF.

The chain has TRBV2 and TRBJ2-2, with 8 positions matching TRBD2. Germline-derived CDR1 and CDR2 are SNHLY and FYNNEI. With V trimmed by 3 bases and J by 7 bases, 4 bases remained unmatched. The CDR3 runs 14 residues. CDR3 DNA: TGTGCCAGCAGTGAGCTAGCGGGTGGCGGGGAGCTGTTTTTT. This gives the protein CASSELAGGGELFF.

The rearrangement joins TRBV9 to TRBJ2-1; 7 nucleotides line up with TRBD1. Per the germline V gene, CDR1 is SGDLS and CDR2 is YYNGEE. The junction had 4 bases not matched to a gene; V was cut back by 5 bases and J by 5 bases. The CDR3 is 13 amino acids. The CDR3 region is CASRGTADNEQFF. The CDR3 DNA sequence: TGTGCCAGCAGGGGGACAGCCGACAATGAGCAGTTCTTC.

This clone was detected only a few times. This chain connects TRBV6-5 to TRBJ2-1, with 8 nucleotides matching TRBD2. CDR1 is MNHEY, CDR2 SVGAGI, per germline. V shed 3 bases, J shed 12 bases, and the junction held 13 bases outside the gene matches. The CDR3 sequence is 15 residues long. In nucleotides, the CDR3 is TGTGCCAGCAGTTATTATCGGGGGGGAGTCACTTGGCAGTTCTTC. Translating gives CASSYYRGGVTWQFF.

The genes are TRBV9 and TRBJ1-2; 9 nucleotides align to TRBD1. The ends lost 4 bases at V and 6 bases at J; junction bases unmatched: 13. CDR1 SGDLS and CDR2 YYNGEE come from the germline V gene. The CDR3 has 16 residues. The chain's CDR3 is CASSFGTGNPVDGYTF. CDR3 DNA: TGTGCCAGCAGCTTCGGGACAGGGAATCCTGTGGATGGCTACACCTTC. Full variable domain (rest looked up from reference TRBV9 and TRBJ1-2): DSGVTQTPKHLITATGQRVTLRCSPRSGDLSVYWYQQSLDQGLQFLIQYYNGEERAKGNILERFSAQQFPDLHSELNLSSLELGDSALYFCASSFGTGNPVDGYTFGSGTRLTVV.